One T cell receptor (beta chain) is described in this entry. The CDR3 totals 15 residues. With 5 bases clipped from V and 3 bases from J, the junction kept 8 bases outside the gene matches. Germline V gene data show CDR1 as MNHEY and CDR2 as SVGAGI. This study enrolled people aged roughly 18 to 89 from approximately 24 US geographic areas. Cohort 3 donors were reported recovered after two negative PCRs, clearance, or symptom resolution. This specimen comes from a study of blood T cell repertoires in COVID-19. Study context: COVID-19 samples collected from the United States, Italy and Spain covered acute and convalescent phases.

Study processing details: By means of reference gene primer amplification, nucleated cell counts were estimated. Sequenced by immunoSEQ multiplex PCR; TCRdb stores in-frame clones only, minus some. D and trimming were read from the DNA, whereas the V and J calls and clone size are those reported in that table. This sample has about 480,000 clones, with 80% to 90% found just once. The source of this sequence is an older woman who had recovered from COVID-19. The rearrangement joins TRBV6-5 to TRBJ1-2, with 8 bases matching TRBD1. Sequencing was done on a sample of PBMCs or T cells enriched from blood (not recorded which). CDR3 residues: CASSIQQGGDYGYTF. Written as DNA, the CDR3 is TGTGCCAGCAGTATACAACAGGGGGGAGACTATGGCTACACCTTC.